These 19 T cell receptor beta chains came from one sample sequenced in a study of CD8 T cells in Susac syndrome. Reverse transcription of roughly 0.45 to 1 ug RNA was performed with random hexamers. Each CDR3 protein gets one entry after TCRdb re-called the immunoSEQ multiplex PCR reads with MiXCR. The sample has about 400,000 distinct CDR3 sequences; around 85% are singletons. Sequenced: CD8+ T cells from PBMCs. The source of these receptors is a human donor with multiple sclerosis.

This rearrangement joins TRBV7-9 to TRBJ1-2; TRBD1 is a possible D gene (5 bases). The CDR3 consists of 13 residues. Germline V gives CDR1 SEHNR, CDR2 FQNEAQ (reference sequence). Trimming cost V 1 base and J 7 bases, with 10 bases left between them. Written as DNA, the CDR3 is TGTGCCAGCAGCTTAGTCCAGGGAGGTGGCTACACCTTC. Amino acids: CASSLVQGGGYTF.

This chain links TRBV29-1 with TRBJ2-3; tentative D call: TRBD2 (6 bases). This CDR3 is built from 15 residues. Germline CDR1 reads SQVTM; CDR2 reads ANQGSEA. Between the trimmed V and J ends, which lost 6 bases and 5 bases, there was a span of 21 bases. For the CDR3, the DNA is TGCAGCGTGCCCCTAACGGGAGTGATTGGAGATACGCAGTATTTT. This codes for CSVPLTGVIGDTQYF.

CDR3 sequence reads: CASSLAEGNEQYF. The CDR3 nucleotides read TGTGCCAGCAGCTTGGCCGAAGGGAACGAGCAGTACTTC. The chain has TRBV5-5 and TRBJ2-7, with D uncertain. The CDR3 contains 13 residues. The germline V and J ends were trimmed by 0 bases and 5 bases, with 9 bases remaining between them. In germline, CDR1 is SGHKS, CDR2 YYEKEE (reference sequence).

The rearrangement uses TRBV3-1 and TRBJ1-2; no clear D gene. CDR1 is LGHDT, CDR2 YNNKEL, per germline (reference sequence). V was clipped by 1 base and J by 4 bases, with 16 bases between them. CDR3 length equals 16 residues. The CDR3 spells CASSQVMGSTVYGYTF. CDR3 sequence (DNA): TGTGCCAGCAGCCAAGTTATGGGTTCGACGGTCTATGGCTACACCTTC.

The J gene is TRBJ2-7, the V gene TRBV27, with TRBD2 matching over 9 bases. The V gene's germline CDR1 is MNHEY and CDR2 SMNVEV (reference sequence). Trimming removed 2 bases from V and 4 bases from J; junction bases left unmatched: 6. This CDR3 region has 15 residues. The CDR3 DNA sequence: TGTGCCAGCAGTTTAGGTCTAGCGGGGTATTACGAGCAGTACTTC. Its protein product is CASSLGLAGYYEQYF.

The CDR3 protein is CAIISSEEREGREQYF. DNA for the CDR3: TGTGCCATCATCTCCTCGGAGGAGCGGGAGGGCCGCGAGCAGTACTTC. The chain combines TRBV10-3 with TRBJ2-7; TRBD2 agrees at 10 bases. Trimming removed 7 bases from V and 6 bases from J; junction bases left unmatched: 15. CDR3 length: 16 residues. Germline loops: CDR1 ENHRY, CDR2 SYGVKD.

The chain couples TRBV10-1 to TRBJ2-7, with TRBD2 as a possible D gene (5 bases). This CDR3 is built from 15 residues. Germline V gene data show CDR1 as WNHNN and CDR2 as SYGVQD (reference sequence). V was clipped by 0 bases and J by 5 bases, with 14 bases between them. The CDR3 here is CASSESDWRVHEQYF. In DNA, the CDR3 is TGCGCCAGCAGTGAGTCGGACTGGCGGGTCCACGAGCAGTACTTC.

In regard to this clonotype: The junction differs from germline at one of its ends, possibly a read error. CDR3 nucleotide sequence: TGTGCCAGCAGCCCGGGGTATGGCAATCGGCCCCAGCATTTT. This encodes CASSPGYGNRPQHF. The rearrangement joins TRBV7-6 to TRBJ1-5; D gene uncertain. Germline CDR1 is SGHVS and CDR2 is FNYEAQ. CDR3 size: 14 residues. Full variable domain (remainder filled in from reference TRBV7-6 and TRBJ1-5): GAGVSQSPRYKVTKRGQDVALRCDPISGHVSLYWYRQALGQGPEFLTYFNYEAQQDKSGLPNDRFSAERPEGSISTLTIQRTEQRDSAMYRCASSPGYGNRPQHFGDGTRLSIL.

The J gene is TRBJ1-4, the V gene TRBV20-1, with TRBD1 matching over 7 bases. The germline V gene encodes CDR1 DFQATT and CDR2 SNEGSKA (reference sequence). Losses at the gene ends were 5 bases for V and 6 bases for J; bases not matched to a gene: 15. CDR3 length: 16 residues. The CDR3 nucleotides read TGCAGTGCTCCACCCTTTGGTTCAGGACAGGATGAAAAACTGTTTTTT. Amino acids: CSAPPFGSGQDEKLFF.

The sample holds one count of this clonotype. This CDR3 reads CASSGFGTADGYTF. The CDR3, as DNA: TGTGCCAGCAGTGGTTTCGGGACAGCGGATGGCTACACCTTC. V usage is TRBV28 and J usage is TRBJ1-2; 7 bases match TRBD1. Per the germline V gene, CDR1 is MDHEN and CDR2 is SYDVKM. The CDR3 has 14 residues. V was pared by 5 bases and J by 6 bases, with 9 bases of the junction left unmatched.

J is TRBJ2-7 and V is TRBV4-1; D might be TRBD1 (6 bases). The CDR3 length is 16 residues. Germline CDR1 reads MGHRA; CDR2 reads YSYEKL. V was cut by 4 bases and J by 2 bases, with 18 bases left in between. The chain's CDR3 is CASSLSGTPNAYEQYF. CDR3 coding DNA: TGCGCCAGCAGCCTATCCGGGACACCCAACGCCTACGAGCAGTACTTC.

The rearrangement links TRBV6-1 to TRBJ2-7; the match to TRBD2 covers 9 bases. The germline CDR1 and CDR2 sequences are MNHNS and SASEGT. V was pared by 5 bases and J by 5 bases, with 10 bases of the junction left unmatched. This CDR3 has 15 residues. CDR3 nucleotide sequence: TGTGCCAGCAGTCATCTAGCGGGGACTGAAAACGAGCAGTACTTC. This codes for CASSHLAGTENEQYF.

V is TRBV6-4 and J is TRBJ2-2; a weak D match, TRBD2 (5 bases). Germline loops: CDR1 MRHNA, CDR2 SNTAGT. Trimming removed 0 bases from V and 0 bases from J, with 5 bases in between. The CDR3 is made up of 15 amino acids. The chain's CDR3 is CASSDSSANTGELFF. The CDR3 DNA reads TGTGCCAGCAGTGACTCTAGCGCGAACACCGGGGAGCTGTTTTTT.

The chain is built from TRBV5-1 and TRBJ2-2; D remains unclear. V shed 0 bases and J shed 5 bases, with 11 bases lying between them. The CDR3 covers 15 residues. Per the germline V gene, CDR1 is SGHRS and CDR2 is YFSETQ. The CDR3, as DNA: TGCGCCAGCAGCTTGGCCGTAATTGGGACCGGGGAGCTGTTTTTT. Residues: CASSLAVIGTGELFF.

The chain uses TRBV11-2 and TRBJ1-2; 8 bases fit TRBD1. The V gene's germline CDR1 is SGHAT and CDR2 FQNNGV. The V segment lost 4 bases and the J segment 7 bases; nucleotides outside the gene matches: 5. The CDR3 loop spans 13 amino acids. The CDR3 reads CASSSRDRSGYTF. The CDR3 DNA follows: TGTGCCAGCAGCTCCCGGGACAGGAGTGGCTACACCTTC.

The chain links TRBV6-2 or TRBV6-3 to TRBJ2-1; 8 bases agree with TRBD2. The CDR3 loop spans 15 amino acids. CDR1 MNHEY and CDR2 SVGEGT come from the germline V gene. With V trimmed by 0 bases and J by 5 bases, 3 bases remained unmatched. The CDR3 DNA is TGTGCCAGCAGTTACTCCGGACTAGCAGACAATGAGCAGTTCTTC. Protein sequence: CASSYSGLADNEQFF.

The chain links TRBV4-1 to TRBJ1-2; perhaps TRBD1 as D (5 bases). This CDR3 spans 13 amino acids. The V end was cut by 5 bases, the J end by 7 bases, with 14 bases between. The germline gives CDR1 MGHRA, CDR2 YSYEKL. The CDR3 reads CASSIPGTGGYTF. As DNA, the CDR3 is TGCGCCAGCAGCATTCCCGGGACGGGTGGCTACACCTTC.

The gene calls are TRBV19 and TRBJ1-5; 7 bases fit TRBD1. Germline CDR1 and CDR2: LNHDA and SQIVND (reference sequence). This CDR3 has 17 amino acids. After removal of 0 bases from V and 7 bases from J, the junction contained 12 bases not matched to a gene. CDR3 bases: TGTGCCAGTAGTATAGATCCTGGACAGGTGATTTGGCAGCCCCAGCATTTT. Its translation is CASSIDPGQVIWQPQHF.

The CDR3 DNA reads TGCAGTGCTAGAGGGGGGGGACTAGCGGGACACACAGATACGCAGTATTTT. The encoded protein is CSARGGGLAGHTDTQYF. The J gene is TRBJ2-3, the V gene TRBV20-1, with 13 bases aligning to TRBD2. The CDR3 is made up of 17 amino acids. Trimming took 1 base from V and 2 from J; bases not matched to a gene: 6. Germline CDR1 DFQATT, CDR2 SNEGSKA (reference sequence).